These 28 T cell receptor beta chains originate from one sample sequenced in a study of shared clonotypes between healthy human individuals. Profiled with immunoSEQ multiplex PCR; TCRdb holds only in-frame clones, not every one. The table includes around 2,000,000 clones, over 85% detected once. Terminally differentiated effector memory CD45RA+ cells were excluded by CCR7 positive selection of CD45RO-negative cells. The sequencing input was naive CD8+ T cells sorted from blood. The source of these receptors is a man between 18 and 29 years old in good health.

Of note for this clone: Other nucleotide sequences from this sample produce the same CDR3. J is TRBJ2-1 and V is TRBV6-5; D is unclear. CDR1 and CDR2 from the germline V gene are MNHEY and SVGAGI. With 5 bases removed from V and 7 bases from J, the gap between germline ends came to 12 bases. There are 13 residues in the CDR3. CDR3 amino acids: CASSSSSYNEQFF. For the CDR3, the DNA is TGTGCCAGCAGTAGCTCTAGTTATAATGAGCAGTTCTTC.

This clone was detected only once. The CDR3 nucleotides are TGTGCCAGCAGCTTAGCGGGCGGACTAGTCCAGAATGAGCAGTTCTTC. Translated: CASSLAGGLVQNEQFF. The chain recombines TRBV7-9 with TRBJ2-1; 7 bases match TRBD2. J gave up 7 bases and V 0 bases, and 9 bases lay outside the gene matches. CDR3 length: 16 residues. Germline V gives CDR1 SEHNR, CDR2 FQNEAQ (reference sequence).

In the case of this clone: Other DNA sequences in this specimen translate into the identical CDR3. V usage is TRBV27 and J usage is TRBJ2-7; the match to TRBD1 covers 8 bases. The CDR3 loop spans 12 amino acids. CDR1 is MNHEY, CDR2 SMNVEV, per germline (reference sequence). The V segment lost 6 bases and the J segment 7 bases; nucleotides outside the gene matches: 5. In nucleotides, the CDR3 is TGTGCCAGCAGCCCAGGGGGCGGGGAGCAGTACTTC. Its protein is CASSPGGGEQYF.

This rearrangement joins TRBV9 to TRBJ1-1; tentative D call: TRBD1 (5 bases). V dropped 3 bases and J dropped 14 bases, with 14 bases sitting between them. The germline V gene has CDR1 SGDLS and CDR2 YYNGEE. The length of the CDR3 is 11 residues. For the CDR3, the DNA is TGTGCCAGCAGCGATACACGGGAGGGGTTCTTT. This encodes CASSDTREGFF.

Comment on this clone: At one boundary the junction diverges from the germline segment, which might be a read error. The chain has TRBV7-7 and TRBJ2-7; tentative D call: TRBD2 (6 bases). CDR1 and CDR2 (germline): SSHAT, FNYEAQ (reference sequence). The CDR3 is 13 amino acids. The CDR3 protein is CASSPNGGYEQYF. In DNA, the CDR3 is TGTGCTAGCAGCCCAAATGGAGGGTACGAGCAGTACTTC.

The chain uses TRBV16 and TRBJ2-7, with D uncertain. Trimming pared 2 bases from V and 2 bases from J, leaving 10 bases between. The CDR3 has 14 residues. CDR1 and CDR2 (germline): KGHSY, FQNENV. The CDR3 DNA is TGTGCCAGCAGCCAACGCCAGCTAACCTACGAGCAGTACTTC. It codes for CASSQRQLTYEQYF.

This chain uses TRBV28 with TRBJ2-3, with a tentative D call TRBD1 (5 bases). V lost 1 base and J 2 bases, leaving 13 bases between the germline ends. This CDR3 has 16 amino acids. Germline V gives CDR1 MDHEN, CDR2 SYDVKM. The CDR3 is CASSLSASTVTDTQYF. The CDR3 DNA reads TGTGCCAGCAGTTTATCCGCTTCGACAGTCACAGATACGCAGTATTTT.

On this clone: This sample also contains other DNA sequences that code for the same CDR3. The chain is built from TRBV5-1 and TRBJ2-7; TRBD1 matches at 9 bases. The V gene end was trimmed by 0 bases and the J gene end by 3 bases; junction bases not matched to a gene: 1. Germline loops: CDR1 SGHRS, CDR2 YFSETQ. The CDR3 consists of 14 residues. The CDR3 spells CASSLGQGVYEQYF. The CDR3 DNA reads TGCGCCAGCAGCTTGGGACAGGGGGTCTACGAGCAGTACTTC.

This clone has a single count. V usage is TRBV4-1 and J usage is TRBJ1-2, with TRBD1 matching over 7 bases. This CDR3 spans 15 amino acids. CDR1 is MGHRA and CDR2 is YSYEKL in the germline V gene. With 4 bases clipped from V and 8 bases from J, the junction kept 13 bases outside the gene matches. The DNA of the CDR3 is TGCGCCAGCAGCCCCCGGGACAGCTCAGCGTACGGCTACACCTTC. It encodes CASSPRDSSAYGYTF.

The rearrangement uses TRBV19 and TRBJ2-7; TRBD2 aligns across 8 bases. J gave up 4 bases and V 8 bases, and 10 bases lay outside the gene matches. The CDR3 runs to 14 residues. CDR1 is LNHDA, CDR2 SQIVND, per germline (reference sequence). CDR3 DNA: TGTGCCAGTTCGTGGGGTAGCGGGACTTACGAGCAGTACTTC. This sequence encodes CASSWGSGTYEQYF.

This clone was detected once. CDR3 loop: CASSLGLAANYEQYF. The CDR3 nucleotides read TGCGCCAGCAGCCTGGGACTAGCGGCAAACTACGAGCAGTACTTC. This chain links TRBV5-1 with TRBJ2-7, with 11 bases aligning to TRBD2. CDR1 is SGHRS and CDR2 is YFSETQ in the germline V gene. V trimming: 4 bases; J trimming: 3 bases; junction bases outside the gene matches: 6. The CDR3 loop spans 15 amino acids.

J is TRBJ1-2 and V is TRBV7-9, with 7 bases lining up with TRBD1. This CDR3 comprises 14 residues. V gave up 1 base and J gave up 7 bases; unmatched junction bases: 6. Germline V CDR1 and CDR2: SEHNR, FQNEAQ (reference sequence). CDR3 amino acids: CASSLGQGLGGYTF. The CDR3, as DNA: TGTGCCAGCAGCTTAGGACAGGGCTTGGGTGGCTACACCTTC.

The CDR3 DNA reads as TGTGCCAGCAGCTTGGGCTGGGAGCGCTACTCTGGAAACACCATATATTTT. Translating gives CASSLGWERYSGNTIYF. V gene TRBV5-5 combines with J gene TRBJ1-3; D unclear. The V end was cut by 0 bases, the J end by 0 bases, with 13 bases between. This CDR3 spans 17 amino acids. CDR1 is SGHKS and CDR2 is YYEKEE in the germline V gene (reference sequence).

This chain uses TRBV6-1 with TRBJ2-7; D remains unclear. The CDR3 covers 14 residues. Germline lookup yields CDR1 MNHNS and CDR2 SASEGT. The germline V and J ends were trimmed by 5 bases and 3 bases, with 14 bases remaining between them. The CDR3 reads CASSQTPRYYEQYF. In DNA form, the CDR3 reads TGTGCCAGCAGTCAAACTCCTAGGTACTACGAGCAGTACTTC.

This clone was seen just once. The V call is TRBV4-1, the J call TRBJ2-1, with TRBD1 matching over 7 bases. The CDR3 consists of 16 residues. V shed 5 bases and J 2 bases; nucleotides not matched to a gene: 9. Germline CDR1 is MGHRA and CDR2 is YSYEKL. CDR3 nucleotide sequence: TGCGCCAGCAGCTTAAGAGAGGGGGCCCCCTACAATGAGCAGTTCTTC. Its translation is CASSLREGAPYNEQFF.

The chain is built from TRBV27 and TRBJ2-7, with D perhaps matching TRBD2 (5 bases). With 5 bases removed from V and 2 bases from J, the gap between germline ends came to 13 bases. Germline V gene lookup returns CDR1 MNHEY and CDR2 SMNVEV (reference sequence). The CDR3 is 14 amino acids. This CDR3 is CASSPSGPTYEQYF. CDR3 sequence (DNA): TGTGCCAGCAGTCCAAGCGGACCGACCTACGAGCAGTACTTC.

In regard to this clone: The sample contains more than one DNA sequence encoding this CDR3. The chain employs TRBV2 and TRBJ1-1, with D hard to call. CDR3 length: 11 amino acids. V lost 4 bases, J lost 6 bases, and 6 bases lay in between. Germline CDR1 is SNHLY and CDR2 is FYNNEI. CDR3 residues: CASSGGPEAFF. In DNA, the CDR3 is TGTGCCAGCAGTGGAGGGCCTGAAGCTTTCTTT.

The chain has TRBV7-9 and TRBJ2-1, with D perhaps TRBD1 or TRBD2 (5 bases each). The CDR3 has 16 residues. Germline CDR1 and CDR2: SEHNR and FQNEAQ (reference sequence). Trimming left V 6 bases short and J 5 bases short, with 20 bases between. This CDR3 reads CASSQYRWGSDNEQFF. The CDR3, as DNA: TGTGCCAGCAGTCAATATAGGTGGGGGTCGGACAATGAGCAGTTCTTC.

This sequence joins TRBV29-1 and TRBJ1-2, with 7 bases aligning to TRBD1. The trim removed 5 bases at V and 8 bases at J, leaving 14 bases unmatched. This CDR3 has 14 amino acids. Germline CDR1 reads SQVTM; CDR2 reads ANQGSEA. This chain's CDR3 is CSVNEGQLPGGYTF. The DNA for the CDR3 is TGCAGCGTTAACGAGGGACAGCTCCCTGGGGGCTACACCTTC.

The chain employs TRBV30 and TRBJ1-2; TRBD1 matches at 8 bases. Trimming took 5 bases from V and 5 from J; bases not matched to a gene: 13. Germline CDR1 and CDR2: GTSNPN and SVGIG (reference sequence). The CDR3 runs 15 residues. The CDR3 loop reads CAWAPGGAGWYGYTF. The DNA of the CDR3 is TGTGCCTGGGCCCCAGGGGGCGCGGGATGGTATGGCTACACCTTC.

This sequence joins TRBV6-5 and TRBJ2-6; D remains ambiguous. From germline, CDR1 is MNHEY and CDR2 SVGAGI. Trimming removed 6 bases at V and 3 bases at J, with 9 bases between. This CDR3 is 14 amino acids long. CDR3 bases: TGTGCCAGCAGGGTGACTCTTGGGGCCAACGTCCTGACTTTC. It translates to CASRVTLGANVLTF.

The chain joins TRBV27 to TRBJ2-1, with a tentative D call TRBD1 (5 bases). Germline V gives CDR1 MNHEY, CDR2 SMNVEV (reference sequence). This CDR3 region has 15 residues. Trimming shortened V by 2 bases and J by 6 bases, and 14 bases separated the two germline ends. This CDR3 reads CASSLAGMISNEQFF. The CDR3, as DNA: TGTGCCAGCAGTTTAGCAGGGATGATCAGCAATGAGCAGTTCTTC.

V is TRBV28 and J is TRBJ2-7; TRBD1 agrees at 7 bases. Germline trimming cut 4 bases from V and 6 bases from J; bases unmatched to any gene: 12. Looked up from germline, CDR1 is MDHEN and CDR2 is SYDVKM. The CDR3 covers 15 residues. The CDR3 DNA follows: TGTGCCAGCAGTTACACGTTGCAGGGGGATGGCGAGCAGTACTTC. Its translation: CASSYTLQGDGEQYF.

The chain links TRBV29-1 to TRBJ2-7, with D perhaps TRBD2 (5 bases). V was shortened by 6 bases and J by 0 bases, with 15 bases between the two germline ends. The CDR3 loop spans 14 amino acids. The V gene's germline CDR1 is SQVTM and CDR2 ANQGSEA. The CDR3 coding sequence is TGCAGCGTATACACTAGTGGGAGCTCCTACGAGCAGTACTTC. Protein product: CSVYTSGSSYEQYF.

The V and J genes are TRBV2 and TRBJ2-1, with 8 nucleotides matching TRBD1. Per germline, CDR1 SNHLY and CDR2 FYNNEI. The junction had 6 bases not matched to a gene; V was cut back by 1 base and J by 4 bases. The CDR3 is made up of 16 amino acids. The CDR3 loop reads CASSEVGTGLYNEQFF. DNA of the CDR3: TGTGCCAGCAGTGAAGTGGGGACAGGTCTATACAATGAGCAGTTCTTC. The variable domain in full, with the rest retrieved from reference TRBV2 and TRBJ2-1, is EPEVTQTPSHQVTQMGQEVILRCVPISNHLYFYWYRQILGQKVEFLVSFYNNEISEKSEIFDDQFSVERPDGSNFTLKIRSTKLEDSAMYFCASSEVGTGLYNEQFFGPGTRLTVL.

This clone came up once. The chain recombines TRBV10-3 with TRBJ1-4; D is unclear. This CDR3 spans 13 amino acids. Trimming shortened V by 10 bases and J by 4 bases, and 13 bases separated the two germline ends. Germline CDR1 and CDR2: ENHRY and SYGVKD. DNA for the CDR3: TGTGCCACGCAGGACGGATATAATGAAAAACTGTTTTTT. Translated, it gives CATQDGYNEKLFF.

The rearrangement links TRBV6-5 to TRBJ2-2; the D gene is possibly TRBD2 (5 bases). The CDR3 totals 14 residues. Germline V gene data show CDR1 as MNHEY and CDR2 as SVGAGI. Between the trimmed V and J ends, which lost 2 bases and 6 bases, there was a span of 10 bases. The chain's CDR3 is CASSYPAGAGELFF. Here the CDR3 DNA reads TGTGCCAGCAGTTACCCCGCCGGGGCCGGGGAGCTGTTTTTT.

This clone was counted a single time. The sample carries other DNA sequences with the same CDR3. The chain uses TRBV27 and TRBJ2-7, with D uncertain. Trimming took off 2 bases at V and 1 base at J, with 6 bases between the two ends. The CDR3 is 13 amino acids. Germline V gene sequence: CDR1 MNHEY, CDR2 SMNVEV (reference sequence). CDR3 in DNA: TGTGCCAGCAGTTTAGCCACTTCCTACGAGCAGTACTTC. This translates into CASSLATSYEQYF.